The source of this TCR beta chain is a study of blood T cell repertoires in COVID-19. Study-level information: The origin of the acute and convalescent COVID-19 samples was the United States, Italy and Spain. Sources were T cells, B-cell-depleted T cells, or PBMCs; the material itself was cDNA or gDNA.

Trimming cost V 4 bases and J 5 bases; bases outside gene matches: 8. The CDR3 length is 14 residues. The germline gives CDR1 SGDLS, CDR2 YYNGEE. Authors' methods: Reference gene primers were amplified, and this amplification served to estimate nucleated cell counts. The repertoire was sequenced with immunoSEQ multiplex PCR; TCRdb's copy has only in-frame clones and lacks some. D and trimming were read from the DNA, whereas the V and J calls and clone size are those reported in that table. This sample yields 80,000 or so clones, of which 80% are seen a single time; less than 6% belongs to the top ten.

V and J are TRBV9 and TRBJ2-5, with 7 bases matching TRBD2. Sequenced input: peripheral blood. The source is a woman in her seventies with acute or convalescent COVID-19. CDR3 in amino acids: CASSPRLAPETQYF. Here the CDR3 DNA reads TGTGCCAGCAGCCCCCGACTAGCCCCGGAGACCCAGTACTTC.